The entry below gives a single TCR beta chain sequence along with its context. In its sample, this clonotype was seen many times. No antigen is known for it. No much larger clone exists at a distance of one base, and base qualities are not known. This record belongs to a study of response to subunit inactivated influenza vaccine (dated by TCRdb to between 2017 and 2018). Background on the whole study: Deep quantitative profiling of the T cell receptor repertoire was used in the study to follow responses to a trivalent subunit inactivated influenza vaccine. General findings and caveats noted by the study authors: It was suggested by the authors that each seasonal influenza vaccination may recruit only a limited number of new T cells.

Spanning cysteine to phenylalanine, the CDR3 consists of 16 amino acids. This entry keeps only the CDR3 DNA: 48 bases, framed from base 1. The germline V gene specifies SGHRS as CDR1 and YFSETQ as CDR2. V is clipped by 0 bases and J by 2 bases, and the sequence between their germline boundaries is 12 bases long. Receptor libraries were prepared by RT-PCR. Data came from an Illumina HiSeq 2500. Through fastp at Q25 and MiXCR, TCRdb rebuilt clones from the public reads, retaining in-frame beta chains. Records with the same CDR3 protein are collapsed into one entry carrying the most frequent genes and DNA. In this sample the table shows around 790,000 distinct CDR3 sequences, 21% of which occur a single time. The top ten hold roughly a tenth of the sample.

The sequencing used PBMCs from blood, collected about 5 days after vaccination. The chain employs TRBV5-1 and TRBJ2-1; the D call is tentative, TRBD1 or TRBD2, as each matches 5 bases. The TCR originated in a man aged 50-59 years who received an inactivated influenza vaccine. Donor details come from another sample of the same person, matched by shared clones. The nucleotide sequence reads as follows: TGCGCCAGCAGCTTGGTTGGGACGAATCCCTACAATGAGCAGTTCTTC. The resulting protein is CASSLVGTNPYNEQFF. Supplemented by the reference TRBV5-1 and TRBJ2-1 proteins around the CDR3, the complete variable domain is KAGVTQTPRYLIKTRGQQVTLSCSPISGHRSVSWYQQTPGQGLQFLFEYFSETQRNKGNFPGRFSGRQFSNSRSEMNVSTLELGDSALYLCASSLVGTNPYNEQFFGPGTRLTVL.